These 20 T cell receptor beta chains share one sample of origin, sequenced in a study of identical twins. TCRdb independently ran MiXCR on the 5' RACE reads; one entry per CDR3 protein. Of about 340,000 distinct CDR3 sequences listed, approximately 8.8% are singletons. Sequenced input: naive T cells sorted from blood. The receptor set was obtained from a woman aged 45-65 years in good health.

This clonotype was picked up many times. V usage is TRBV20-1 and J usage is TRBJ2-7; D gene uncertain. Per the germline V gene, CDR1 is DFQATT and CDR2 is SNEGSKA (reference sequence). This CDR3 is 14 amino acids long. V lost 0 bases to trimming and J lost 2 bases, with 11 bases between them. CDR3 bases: TGCAGTGCTAGAGATCCTAGAGGACCCTACGAGCAGTACTTC. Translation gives CSARDPRGPYEQYF.

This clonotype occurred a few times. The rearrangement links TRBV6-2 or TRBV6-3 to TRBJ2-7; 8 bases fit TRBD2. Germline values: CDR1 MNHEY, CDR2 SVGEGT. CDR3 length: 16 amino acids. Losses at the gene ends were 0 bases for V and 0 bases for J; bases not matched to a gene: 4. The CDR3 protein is CASSYSGTRASYEQYF. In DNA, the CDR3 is TGTGCCAGCAGTTACTCAGGGACTAGAGCCTCCTACGAGCAGTACTTC.

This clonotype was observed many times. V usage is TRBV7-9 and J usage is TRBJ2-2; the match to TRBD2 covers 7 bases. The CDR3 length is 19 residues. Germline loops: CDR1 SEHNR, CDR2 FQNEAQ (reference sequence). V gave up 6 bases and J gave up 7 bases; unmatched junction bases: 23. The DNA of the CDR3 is TGTGCCAGCAGGGTCACCTCGCGGACTAGGGCGGGAGCCGGCGGGGAGCTGTTTTTT. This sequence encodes CASRVTSRTRAGAGGELFF.

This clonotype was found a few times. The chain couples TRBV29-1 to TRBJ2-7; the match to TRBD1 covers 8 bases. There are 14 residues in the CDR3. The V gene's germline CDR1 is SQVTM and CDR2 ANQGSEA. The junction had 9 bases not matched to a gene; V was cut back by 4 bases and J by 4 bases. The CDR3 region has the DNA TGCAGCGTTGGGTGGCAGGGGGCTAGGTACGAGCAGTACTTC. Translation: CSVGWQGARYEQYF.

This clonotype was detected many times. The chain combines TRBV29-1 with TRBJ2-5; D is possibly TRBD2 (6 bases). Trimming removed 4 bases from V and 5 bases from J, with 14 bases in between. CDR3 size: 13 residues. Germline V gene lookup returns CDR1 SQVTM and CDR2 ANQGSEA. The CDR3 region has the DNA TGCAGCGTTGTGTTCGGGAGTAAGGAGACCCAGTACTTC. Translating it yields CSVVFGSKETQYF.

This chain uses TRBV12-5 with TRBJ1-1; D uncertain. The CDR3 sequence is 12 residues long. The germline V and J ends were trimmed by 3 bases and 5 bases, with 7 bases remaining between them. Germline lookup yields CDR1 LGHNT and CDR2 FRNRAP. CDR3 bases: TGTGCTAGTGGTTTTTTCGCGACTGAAGCTTTCTTT. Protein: CASGFFATEAFF.

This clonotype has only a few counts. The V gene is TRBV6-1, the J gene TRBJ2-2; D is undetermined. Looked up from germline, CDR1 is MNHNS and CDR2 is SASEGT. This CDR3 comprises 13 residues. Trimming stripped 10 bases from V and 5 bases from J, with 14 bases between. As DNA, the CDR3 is TGTGCCATCTACGGGTTAGAAACCGGGGAGCTGTTTTTT. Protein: CAIYGLETGELFF.

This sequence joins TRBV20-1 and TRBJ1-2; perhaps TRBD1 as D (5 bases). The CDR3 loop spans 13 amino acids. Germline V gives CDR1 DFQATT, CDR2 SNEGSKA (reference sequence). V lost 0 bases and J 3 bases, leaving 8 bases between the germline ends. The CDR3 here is CSAREAGYYGYTF. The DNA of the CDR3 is TGCAGTGCTAGAGAAGCAGGGTACTATGGCTACACCTTC.

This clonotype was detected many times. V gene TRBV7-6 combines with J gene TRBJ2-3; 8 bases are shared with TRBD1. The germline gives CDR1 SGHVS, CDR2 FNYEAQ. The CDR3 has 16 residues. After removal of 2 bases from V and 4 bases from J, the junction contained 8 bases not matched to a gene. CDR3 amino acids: CASSLNTGGEADTQYF. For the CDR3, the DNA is TGTGCCAGCAGCTTAAACACAGGGGGAGAGGCAGATACGCAGTATTTT.

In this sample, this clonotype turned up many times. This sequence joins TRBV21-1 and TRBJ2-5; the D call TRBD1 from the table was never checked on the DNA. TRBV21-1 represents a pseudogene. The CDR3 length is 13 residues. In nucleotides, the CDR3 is TGTGCCAGAGACTTCGCCCCCCAAGAGACCCAGTACTTC. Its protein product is CARDFAPQETQYF.

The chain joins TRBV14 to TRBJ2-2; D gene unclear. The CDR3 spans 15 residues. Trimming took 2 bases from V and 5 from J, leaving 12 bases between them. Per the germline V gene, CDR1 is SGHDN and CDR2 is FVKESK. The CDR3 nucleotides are TGTGCCAGCAGCCAAAACCGAGGAAAGACCGGGGAGCTGTTTTTT. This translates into CASSQNRGKTGELFF.

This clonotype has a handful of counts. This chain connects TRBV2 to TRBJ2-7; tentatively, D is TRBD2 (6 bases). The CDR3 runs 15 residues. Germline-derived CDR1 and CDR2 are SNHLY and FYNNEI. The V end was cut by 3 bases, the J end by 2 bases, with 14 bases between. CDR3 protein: CASSETGTPPYEQYV. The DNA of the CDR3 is TGTGCCAGCAGTGAGACCGGGACTCCCCCCTACGAGCAGTACGTC.

CDR3 amino acids: CASSDSTGRQETQYF. The CDR3 DNA reads TGTGCCAGCAGTGATAGCACAGGAAGGCAAGAGACCCAGTACTTC. V usage is TRBV2 and J usage is TRBJ2-5; maybe TRBD1 (5 bases). Germline CDR1 reads SNHLY; CDR2 reads FYNNEI. The CDR3 covers 15 residues. Trimming left V 3 bases short and J 2 bases short, with 13 bases between.

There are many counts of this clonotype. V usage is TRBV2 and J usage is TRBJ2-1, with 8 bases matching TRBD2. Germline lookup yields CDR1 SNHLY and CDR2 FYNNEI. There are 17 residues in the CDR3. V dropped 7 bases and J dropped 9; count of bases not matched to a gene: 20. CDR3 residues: CASNKGSGIFGAGEQFF. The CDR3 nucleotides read TGTGCCAGCAATAAGGGTAGCGGGATTTTTGGAGCTGGTGAGCAGTTCTTC.

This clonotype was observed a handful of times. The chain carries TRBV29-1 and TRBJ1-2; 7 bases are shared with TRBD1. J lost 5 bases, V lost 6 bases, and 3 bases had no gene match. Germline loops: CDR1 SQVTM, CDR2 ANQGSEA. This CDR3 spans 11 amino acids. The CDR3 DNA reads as TGCAGCGTCCGACAGGGATATGGCTACACCTTC. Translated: CSVRQGYGYTF.

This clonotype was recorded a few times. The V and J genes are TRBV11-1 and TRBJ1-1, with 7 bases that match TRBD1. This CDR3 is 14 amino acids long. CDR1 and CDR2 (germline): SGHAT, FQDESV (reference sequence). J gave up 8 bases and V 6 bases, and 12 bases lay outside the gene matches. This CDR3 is CASRTGRDSSEAFF. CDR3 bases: TGTGCCAGCAGAACCGGAAGGGACAGCTCAGAAGCTTTCTTT. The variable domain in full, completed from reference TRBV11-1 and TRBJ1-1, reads EAEVAQSPRYKITEKSQAVAFWCDPISGHATLYWYRQILGQGPELLVQFQDESVVDDSQLPKDRFSAERLKGVDSTLKIQPAELGDSAMYLCASRTGRDSSEAFFGQGTRLTVV.

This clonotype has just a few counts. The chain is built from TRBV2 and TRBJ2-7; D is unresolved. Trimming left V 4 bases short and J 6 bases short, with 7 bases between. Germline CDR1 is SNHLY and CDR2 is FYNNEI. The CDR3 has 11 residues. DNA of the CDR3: TGTGCCAGCAGTGTCGTAATCGAGCAGTACGTC. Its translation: CASSVVIEQYV.

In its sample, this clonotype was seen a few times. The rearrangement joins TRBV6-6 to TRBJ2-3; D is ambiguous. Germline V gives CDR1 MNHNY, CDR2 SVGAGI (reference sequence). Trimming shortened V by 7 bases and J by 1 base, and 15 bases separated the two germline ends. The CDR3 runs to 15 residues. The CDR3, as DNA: TGTGCCAGCAACCCGACGTCCTTAGGCACAGATACGCAGTATTTT. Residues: CASNPTSLGTDTQYF.

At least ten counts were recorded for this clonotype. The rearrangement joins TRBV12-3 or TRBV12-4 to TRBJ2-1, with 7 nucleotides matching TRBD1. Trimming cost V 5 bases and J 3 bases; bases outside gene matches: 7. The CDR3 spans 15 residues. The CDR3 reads CASSPQGNHYNEQFF. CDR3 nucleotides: TGTGCCAGCAGTCCACAGGGGAATCACTACAATGAGCAGTTCTTC.

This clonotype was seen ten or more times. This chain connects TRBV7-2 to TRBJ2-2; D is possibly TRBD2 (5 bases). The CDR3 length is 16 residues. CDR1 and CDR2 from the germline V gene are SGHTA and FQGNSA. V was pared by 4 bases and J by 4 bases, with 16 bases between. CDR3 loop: CASSSRRGLGTGELFF. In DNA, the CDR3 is TGTGCCAGCAGCTCGAGACGGGGTTTGGGCACCGGGGAGCTGTTTTTT.